This T cell receptor beta chain was identified during a study of blood T cell repertoires in COVID-19. Original methodology: Researchers report that nucleated cell counts were estimated from reference gene primer amplification. Assay used: immunoSEQ multiplex PCR; TCRdb lists only in-frame clones, some missing. That table gives V, J and clone size, and the DNA gave D and trimming. The sample has 200,000 to 300,000 clones; 80% to 85% are singletons. The sequenced sample was peripheral blood. The sequence was collected from a middle-aged man with acute or convalescent COVID-19.

CDR3 amino acids: CAWKRGPGSNQPQHF. The DNA of the CDR3 is TGTGCCTGGAAACGTGGGCCGGGGAGCAATCAGCCCCAGCATTTT. This rearrangement joins TRBV30 to TRBJ1-5; D call uncertain. There are 15 residues in the CDR3. V was trimmed by 4 bases and J by 1 base, leaving 14 bases between them. In germline, CDR1 is GTSNPN, CDR2 SVGIG (reference sequence).